The clone carrying this T cell receptor (beta chain) occurred once. This entry belongs to a study of OX40 agonist ivuxolimab in advanced cancers. The wider study: As their treatment, patients were administered ivuxolimab, an agonistic anti-OX40 (CD134) antibody. Participants could have had prior anti-PD-1, anti-PD-L1 or anti-CTLA-4 therapy, and less than 45% had some.

The germline gives CDR1 SEHNR, CDR2 FQNEAQ (reference sequence). The CDR3 is 14 amino acids. V was shortened by 1 base and J by 6 bases, with 11 bases between the two germline ends. Here immunoSEQ multiplex PCR was the method, and the copy in TCRdb shows in-frame clones only, minus some. The sample has tens of thousands of clones; about 76% are singletons. Here the sequenced sample was CD4+ or CD8+ T cells sorted from blood, taken in a trial of the OX40 agonist ivuxolimab. The rearrangement links TRBV7-9 to TRBJ2-3; D assignment may be TRBD1 or TRBD2 (6 bases each). The receptor was isolated from an adult with an advanced solid tumor such as melanoma, head and neck, liver or kidney cancer. This CDR3 reads CASSLDVGGDTQYF. The CDR3 nucleotides are TGTGCCAGCAGCTTAGACGTAGGGGGGGATACGCAGTATTTT.